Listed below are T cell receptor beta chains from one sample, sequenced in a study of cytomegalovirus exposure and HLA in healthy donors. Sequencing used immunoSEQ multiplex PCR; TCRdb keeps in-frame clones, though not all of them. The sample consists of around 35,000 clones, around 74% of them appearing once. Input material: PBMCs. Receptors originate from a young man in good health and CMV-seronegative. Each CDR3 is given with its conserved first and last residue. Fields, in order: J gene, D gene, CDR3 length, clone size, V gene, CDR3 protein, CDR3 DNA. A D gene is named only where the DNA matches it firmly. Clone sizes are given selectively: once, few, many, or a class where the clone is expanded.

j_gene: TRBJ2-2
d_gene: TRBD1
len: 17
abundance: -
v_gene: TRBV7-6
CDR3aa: CASSLGPGQGNTGELFF
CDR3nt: TGTGCCAGCAGCTTAGGGCCGGGACAGGGGAACACCGGGGAGCTGTTTTTT

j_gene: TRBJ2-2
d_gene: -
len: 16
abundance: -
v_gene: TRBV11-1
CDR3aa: CASSLAAGLAPGELFF
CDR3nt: TGTGCCAGCAGCTTAGCCGCGGGATTAGCTCCCGGGGAGCTGTTTTTT

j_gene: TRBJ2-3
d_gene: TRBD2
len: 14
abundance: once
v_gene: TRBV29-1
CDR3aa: CSAISGGRTDTQYF
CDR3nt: TGCAGCGCCATTTCGGGGGGACGCACAGATACGCAGTATTTT

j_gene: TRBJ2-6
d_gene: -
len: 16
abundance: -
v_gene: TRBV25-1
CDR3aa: CASSGTGSSGANVLTF
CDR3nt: TGTGCCAGCAGTGGCACAGGGTCCTCTGGGGCCAACGTCCTGACTTTC

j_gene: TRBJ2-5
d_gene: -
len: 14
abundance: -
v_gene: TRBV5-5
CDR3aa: CASSPQGWVETQYF
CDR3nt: TGTGCCAGCAGCCCACAGGGATGGGTGGAGACCCAGTACTTC

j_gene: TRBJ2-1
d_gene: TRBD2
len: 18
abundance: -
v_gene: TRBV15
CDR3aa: CATSRDYVLAGGGGEQFF
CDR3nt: TGTGCCACCAGCAGAGATTATGTACTAGCGGGGGGCGGGGGCGAGCAGTTCTTC

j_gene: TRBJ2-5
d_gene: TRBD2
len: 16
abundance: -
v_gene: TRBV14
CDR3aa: CASSPPRSGIRETQYF
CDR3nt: TGTGCCAGCAGCCCCCCCCGGAGCGGGATAAGGGAGACCCAGTACTTC

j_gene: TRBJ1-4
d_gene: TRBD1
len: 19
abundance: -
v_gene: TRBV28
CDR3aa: CASSLNRRDRGLKNEKLFF
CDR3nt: TGTGCCAGCAGTTTAAACCGCCGGGACAGGGGGTTGAAGAATGAAAAACTGTTTTTT

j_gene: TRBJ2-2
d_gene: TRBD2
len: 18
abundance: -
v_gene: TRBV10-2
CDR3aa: CASRAGSMASGGDGELFF
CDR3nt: TGCGCCAGCAGAGCAGGATCTATGGCTAGCGGGGGGGACGGGGAGCTGTTTTTT

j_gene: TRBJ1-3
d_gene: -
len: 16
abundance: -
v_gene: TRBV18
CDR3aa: CASSPAGQLSGNTIYF
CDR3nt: TGTGCCAGCTCACCGGCTGGGCAGCTCTCTGGAAACACCATATATTTT

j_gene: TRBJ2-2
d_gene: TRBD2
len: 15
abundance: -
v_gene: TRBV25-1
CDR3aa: CASSDGGGITGELFF
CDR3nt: TGTGCCAGCAGTGACGGCGGGGGGATCACCGGGGAGCTGTTTTTT

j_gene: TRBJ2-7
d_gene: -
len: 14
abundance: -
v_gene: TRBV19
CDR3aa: CASSTDWVGYEQYF
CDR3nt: TGTGCCAGTAGTACGGACTGGGTGGGCTACGAGCAGTACTTC

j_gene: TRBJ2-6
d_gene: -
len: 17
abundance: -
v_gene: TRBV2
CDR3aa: CASRPGLLSSGANVLTF
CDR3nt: TGTGCCAGCAGGCCGGGACTCCTAAGCTCTGGGGCCAACGTCCTGACTTTC